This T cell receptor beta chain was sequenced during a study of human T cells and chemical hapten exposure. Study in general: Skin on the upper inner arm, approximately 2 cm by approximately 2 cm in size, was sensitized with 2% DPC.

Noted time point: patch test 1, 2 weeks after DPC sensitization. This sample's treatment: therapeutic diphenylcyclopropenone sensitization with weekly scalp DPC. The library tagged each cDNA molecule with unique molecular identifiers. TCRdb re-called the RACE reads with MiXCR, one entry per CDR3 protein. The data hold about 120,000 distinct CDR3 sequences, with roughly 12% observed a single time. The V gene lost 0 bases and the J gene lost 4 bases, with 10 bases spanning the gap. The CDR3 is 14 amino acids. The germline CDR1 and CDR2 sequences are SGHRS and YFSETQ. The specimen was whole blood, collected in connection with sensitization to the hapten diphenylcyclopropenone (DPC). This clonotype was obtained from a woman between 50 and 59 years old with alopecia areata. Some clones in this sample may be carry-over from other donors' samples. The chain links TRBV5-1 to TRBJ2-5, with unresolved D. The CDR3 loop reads CASSLDPGGETQYF. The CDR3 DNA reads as TGCGCCAGCAGCTTGGACCCGGGTGGAGAGACCCAGTACTTC.